Below, 26 T cell receptor beta chains from the same sample are listed, as sequenced in a study of glioma-infiltrating T cells. Using RNA template, CDR3s of TCR alpha and beta were amplified with iRepertoire arm-PCR. Via MiXCR, TCRdb re-called the multiplex PCR reads, giving one row per CDR3 protein. The data show around 390,000 distinct CDR3 sequences, roughly two fifths seen once. Sequencing was performed on glioma tissue, nonneoplastic brain tissue, or PBMCs (not recorded which). The receptors come from a human donor with low-grade glioma or glioblastoma, undergoing nonglioma brain surgery, or in good health (not recorded which).

A remark on this clonotype: A much larger clone differs from this one at a single base, so this may be a read error. The rearrangement links TRBV20-1 to TRBJ1-1, with a weak D call TRBD1 (5 bases). The CDR3 loop spans 12 amino acids. The germline V gene has CDR1 DFQATT and CDR2 SNEGSKA (reference sequence). The CDR3 DNA follows: TGCGGTGCTAGAGGGGTCGGGGCTGAAGCTTTCTTT. Encoded protein: CGARGVGAEAFF.

There are a few counts of this clonotype. V usage is TRBV28 and J usage is TRBJ2-5, with TRBD2 identical over 9 bases. V dropped 8 bases and J dropped 6; count of bases not matched to a gene: 4. CDR3 size: 12 residues. The germline CDR1 and CDR2 sequences are MDHEN and SYDVKM. CDR3 residues: CASDSGRKTQYF. In nucleotides, the CDR3 is TGTGCCAGCGATAGCGGGAGAAAGACCCAGTACTTC.

The V call is TRBV5-8, the J call TRBJ2-1; D is undetermined. V was cut by 0 bases and J by 5 bases, with 9 bases left in between. Germline V gene lookup returns CDR1 SGHTS and CDR2 YDEGEE. The CDR3 has 14 amino acids. This CDR3 reads CASSLVLRDNEQFF. In DNA, the CDR3 is TGTGCCAGCAGCTTGGTTCTGAGAGACAATGAGCAGTTCTTC.

The chain couples TRBV7-9 to TRBJ2-1; TRBD2 is a possible D gene (6 bases). The CDR3 covers 17 residues. V lost 1 base and J 2 bases, leaving 15 bases between the germline ends. The germline V gene encodes CDR1 SEHNR and CDR2 FQNEAQ (reference sequence). CDR3 region: CASSLVGTGVAYNEQFF. CDR3 nucleotides: TGTGCCAGCAGCTTAGTTGGGACGGGAGTCGCCTACAATGAGCAGTTCTTC.

This chain uses TRBV10-3 with TRBJ2-2; D remains unclear. Per the germline V gene, CDR1 is ENHRY and CDR2 is SYGVKD. V lost 6 bases and J 6 bases, leaving 11 bases between the germline ends. The CDR3 spans 13 residues. The CDR3 DNA sequence: TGTGCCATCAGCACACAAGGCCCCGGGGAGCTGTTTTTT. The encoded protein is CAISTQGPGELFF.

The genes are TRBV11-2 and TRBJ1-1; D remains ambiguous. There are 13 residues in the CDR3. Germline V CDR1 and CDR2: SGHAT, FQNNGV. Trimming cost V 5 bases and J 6 bases, with 13 bases left between them. CDR3 region: CASSRERGPEAFF. CDR3 nucleotides: TGTGCCAGCAGCAGGGAACGCGGACCTGAAGCTTTCTTT. The full variable domain, completed using reference TRBV11-2 and TRBJ1-1, is EAGVAQSPRYKIIEKRQSVAFWCNPISGHATLYWYQQILGQGPKLLIQFQNNGVVDDSQLPKDRFSAERLKGVDSTLKIQPAKLEDSAVYLCASSRERGPEAFFGQGTRLTVV.

The chain combines TRBV7-2 with TRBJ1-3; D is possibly TRBD1 (5 bases). The CDR3 length is 15 residues. V was cut by 5 bases and J by 0 bases, with 11 bases left in between. Germline assignment: CDR1 SGHTA and CDR2 FQGNSA. The CDR3 sequence is CASSPGALSGNTIYF. The CDR3 nucleotides read TGTGCCAGCAGCCCCGGGGCCCTCTCTGGAAACACCATATATTTT.

The chain recombines TRBV28 with TRBJ2-1, with no clear D. The length of the CDR3 is 17 residues. From germline, CDR1 is MDHEN and CDR2 SYDVKM. Deletions cut 5 bases from V and 1 base from J, with 18 bases between. CDR3 region: CASSPPGSLRSYNEQFF. The CDR3 nucleotides read TGTGCCAGCAGTCCCCCCGGGTCCTTAAGATCCTACAATGAGCAGTTCTTC.

This clonotype was observed a single time. The chain uses TRBV7-2 and TRBJ2-2; 8 bases map to TRBD2. Losses at the gene ends were 3 bases for V and 5 bases for J; bases not matched to a gene: 8. Germline loops: CDR1 SGHTA, CDR2 FQGNSA. This CDR3 is 16 amino acids long. The CDR3 is CASSFRGGMVTGELFF. The CDR3 DNA is TGTGCCAGCAGCTTTCGGGGGGGAATGGTAACCGGGGAGCTGTTTTTT.

On this clonotype itself: A much larger clone lies one base from this, so it may be a read error. The rearrangement joins TRBV20-1 to TRBJ1-2; D ambiguous. The CDR3 is 12 residues long. CDR1 and CDR2 from the germline V gene are DFQATT and SNEGSKA (reference sequence). The CDR3 reads CSANGQHYGHTF. The CDR3 DNA is TGCAGTGCTAATGGGCAGCACTATGGCCACACCTTC.

CDR3 DNA sequence: TGCGCCAGCAGCCAACCTCTTGTGCGCTCTGAAGCTTTCTTT. Translated: CASSQPLVRSEAFF. This rearrangement joins TRBV4-1 to TRBJ1-1, with no clear D. Deletions cut 2 bases from V and 6 bases from J, with 13 bases between. There are 14 residues in the CDR3. Germline lookup yields CDR1 MGHRA and CDR2 YSYEKL.

This sequence joins TRBV6-1 and TRBJ2-2; TRBD2 aligns across 7 bases. Germline CDR1 MNHNS, CDR2 SASEGT. Trimming took 6 bases from V and 4 from J; bases not matched to a gene: 11. This CDR3 has 16 residues. This CDR3 reads CASRLPGLGPTGELFF. The CDR3 DNA is TGTGCCAGCAGATTACCCGGACTAGGACCCACCGGGGAGCTGTTTTTT.

The genes are TRBV20-1 and TRBJ1-2, with D perhaps TRBD1 (6 bases). The CDR3 has 14 residues. Germline CDR1 DFQATT, CDR2 SNEGSKA (reference sequence). V gave up 5 bases and J gave up 5 bases, with 18 bases separating them. The CDR3 DNA follows: TGCAGTGCTCCTGCGGGACATGGGAGATATGGCTACACCTTC. The encoded protein is CSAPAGHGRYGYTF.

This clonotype was seen only a few times. The rearrangement links TRBV2 to TRBJ2-2, with TRBD2 matching 12 bases. This CDR3 has 16 amino acids. The trim removed 10 bases at V and 4 bases at J, leaving 10 bases unmatched. The V gene's germline CDR1 is SNHLY and CDR2 FYNNEI. As DNA, the CDR3 is TGTGCCACCTACTCACGACTAGCGGGAGTCACCGGGGAGCTGTTTTTT. Protein product: CATYSRLAGVTGELFF.

Of note for this clonotype: This may arise from a read error, as a much more abundant clone is one base away. The V and J genes are TRBV7-2 and TRBJ2-3; D gene ambiguous. Trimming took off 2 bases at V and 2 bases at J, with 8 bases between the two ends. The CDR3 is made up of 14 amino acids. Germline assignment: CDR1 SGHTA and CDR2 FQGNSA. The chain's CDR3 is CASSLTWDTDTQYF. The CDR3 bases are TGTGCCAGCAGCTTAACTTGGGACACAGATACGCAGTATTTT.

A single count supports this clonotype. The rearrangement links TRBV28 to TRBJ2-3; TRBD2 aligns across 10 bases. This CDR3 comprises 16 residues. V shed 4 bases, J shed 7 bases, and the junction held 11 bases outside the gene matches. Germline CDR1 is MDHEN and CDR2 is SYDVKM. The chain's CDR3 is CASSSPSAGGPNTQYF. CDR3 DNA: TGTGCCAGCAGTTCCCCTTCAGCGGGAGGGCCAAATACGCAGTATTTT.

This clonotype was counted a few times. This sequence joins TRBV11-2 and TRBJ2-3; either TRBD1 or TRBD2 may fit D (5 bases each). Germline V CDR1 and CDR2: SGHAT, FQNNGV. The CDR3 totals 16 residues. Trimming shortened V by 1 base and J by 2 bases, and 13 bases separated the two germline ends. The CDR3 DNA follows: TGTGCCAGCAGCTTAGCTGTTGGGGGTATCACAGATACGCAGTATTTT. This codes for CASSLAVGGITDTQYF.

V usage is TRBV10-3 and J usage is TRBJ2-7, with no clear D. Germline CDR1 ENHRY, CDR2 SYGVKD. Trimming removed 10 bases at V and 5 bases at J, with 9 bases between. CDR3 length: 10 residues. The CDR3, as DNA: TGTGCCACCAACCGGGACGAGCAGTACTTC. Its protein product is CATNRDEQYF.

Of note for this clonotype: Since a much larger clone is just one base distant, this may be a read error. V is TRBV11-2 and J is TRBJ2-5; D is possibly TRBD2 (6 bases). CDR3 length: 14 amino acids. Trimming stripped 7 bases from V and 2 bases from J, with 14 bases between. CDR1 is SGHAT and CDR2 is FQNNGV in the germline V gene. The CDR3 nucleotides are TGTGCCAGCAACCAGTGGGCGGGACAAGAGACCCAGTACTTC. It translates to CASNQWAGQETQYF.

This clonotype showed up just a few times. The J gene is TRBJ2-3, the V gene TRBV12-3 or TRBV12-4; D is unclear. The CDR3 loop spans 15 amino acids. V shed 5 bases and J shed 0 bases, with 12 bases lying between them. CDR3 sequence: CASSRSVRSTDTQYF. CDR3 in DNA: TGTGCCAGCAGTAGGTCCGTCCGAAGCACAGATACGCAGTATTTT.

This clonotype was detected a few times. The V call is TRBV12-3 or TRBV12-4, the J call TRBJ2-7; 11 bases line up with TRBD2. The length of the CDR3 is 13 residues. The V and J ends lost 5 bases and 6 bases, in that order; junction bases with no gene match: 3. CDR3 sequence (DNA): TGTGCCAGCAGTCCCGGGACTAGCGGCGAGCAGTACTTC. Protein sequence: CASSPGTSGEQYF.

This clonotype was counted only a few times. The chain joins TRBV29-1 to TRBJ2-7; TRBD1 is a possible D gene (5 bases). With 5 bases removed from V and 1 base from J, the gap between germline ends came to 6 bases. The germline V gene encodes CDR1 SQVTM and CDR2 ANQGSEA. The CDR3 length is 11 residues. CDR3 protein: CSVYRSYEQYF. The CDR3 DNA follows: TGCAGCGTTTACAGGTCCTACGAGCAGTACTTC.

The chain links TRBV4-2 to TRBJ2-7; D ambiguous. The germline gives CDR1 LGHNA, CDR2 YNFKEQ. This CDR3 spans 9 amino acids. The CDR3 region is CSPLYEQYF. The CDR3 DNA is TGTTCCCCCCTCTACGAGCAGTACTTC.

The chain links TRBV14 to TRBJ1-6, with unresolved D. Germline values: CDR1 SGHDN, CDR2 FVKESK. The CDR3 contains 14 residues. V lost 0 bases to trimming and J lost 9 bases, with 9 bases between them. The CDR3 DNA is TGTGCCAGCAGCCAAGATACGATAAGTTCACCCCTCCACTTT. It is translated as CASSQDTISSPLHF.

In its sample, this clonotype was seen a few times. The V call is TRBV7-3, the J call TRBJ1-3; possible D gene TRBD1, 6 bases. CDR3 size: 16 residues. With 5 bases removed from V and 4 bases from J, the gap between germline ends came to 18 bases. Germline CDR1 SGHTA, CDR2 FQGTGA. The CDR3 region is CASSPNPAGAGNTIYF. CDR3 sequence (DNA): TGTGCCAGCAGCCCAAACCCCGCAGGGGCAGGAAACACCATATATTTT.

Ten or more counts support this clonotype. The rearrangement uses TRBV7-2 and TRBJ2-7; TRBD1 matches 7 bases. Germline V CDR1 and CDR2: SGHTA, FQGNSA. The CDR3 sequence is 15 residues long. The V gene end was trimmed by 4 bases and the J gene end by 2 bases; junction bases not matched to a gene: 8. The CDR3 reads CASSSGTVLPYEQYF. The DNA for the CDR3 is TGTGCCAGCAGCTCAGGGACAGTTCTACCCTACGAGCAGTACTTC.